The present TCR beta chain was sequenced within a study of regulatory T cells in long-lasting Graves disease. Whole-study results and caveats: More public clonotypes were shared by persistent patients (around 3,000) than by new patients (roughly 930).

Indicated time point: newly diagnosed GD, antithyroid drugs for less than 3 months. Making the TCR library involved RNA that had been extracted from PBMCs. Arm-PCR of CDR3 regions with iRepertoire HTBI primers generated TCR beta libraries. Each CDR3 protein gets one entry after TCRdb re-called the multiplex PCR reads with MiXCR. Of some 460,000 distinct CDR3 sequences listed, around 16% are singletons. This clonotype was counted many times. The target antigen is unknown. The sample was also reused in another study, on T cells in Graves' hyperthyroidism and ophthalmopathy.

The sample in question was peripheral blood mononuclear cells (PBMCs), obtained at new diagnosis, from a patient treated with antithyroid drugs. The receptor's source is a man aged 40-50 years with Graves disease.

The CDR3 sequence: CSVEETSGRAYEQYF. DNA for the CDR3: TGCAGCGTTGAAGAGACGAGCGGGAGGGCCTACGAGCAGTACTTC. V gene TRBV29-1 combines with J gene TRBJ2-7; 10 bases line up with TRBD2. Germline V lookup: CDR1 SQVTM, CDR2 ANQGSEA. The CDR3 sequence is 15 residues long. V dropped 0 bases and J dropped 2; count of bases not matched to a gene: 4.